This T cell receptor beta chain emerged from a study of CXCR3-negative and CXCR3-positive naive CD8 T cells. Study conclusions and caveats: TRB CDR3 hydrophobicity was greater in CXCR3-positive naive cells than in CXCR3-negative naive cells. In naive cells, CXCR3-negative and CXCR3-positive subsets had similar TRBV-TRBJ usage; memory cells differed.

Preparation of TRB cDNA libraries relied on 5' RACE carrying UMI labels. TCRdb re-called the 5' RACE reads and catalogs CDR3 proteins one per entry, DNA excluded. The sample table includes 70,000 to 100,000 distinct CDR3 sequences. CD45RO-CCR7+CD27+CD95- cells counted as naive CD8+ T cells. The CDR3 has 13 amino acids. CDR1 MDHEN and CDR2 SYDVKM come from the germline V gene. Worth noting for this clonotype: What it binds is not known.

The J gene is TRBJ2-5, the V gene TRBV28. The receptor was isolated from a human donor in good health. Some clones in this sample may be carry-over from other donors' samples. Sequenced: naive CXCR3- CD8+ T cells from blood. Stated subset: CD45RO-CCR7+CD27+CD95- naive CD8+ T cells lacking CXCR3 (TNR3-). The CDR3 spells CASSPKMGETQYF.